This passage covers 17 T cell receptor beta chains from one sample sequenced in a study of CD8 T cells in ankylosing spondylitis. TCRdb re-called the 5' RACE reads with MiXCR, one entry per CDR3 protein. This sample yields a few hundred thousand distinct CDR3 sequences, of which 15% to 20% are seen a single time; roughly 7.4% belongs to the top ten. Sequencing used blood, either unsorted or a sorted T cell fraction (not recorded which). The receptors shown here come from a male donor with ankylosing spondylitis or in good health (not recorded which).

This chain connects TRBV18 to TRBJ2-7; D is undetermined. The ends were cut back, 5 bases at V and 6 bases at J, with 17 bases in the middle. Germline values: CDR1 KGHSH, CDR2 LQKENI. This CDR3 is 14 amino acids long. DNA of the CDR3: TGTGCCAGCTCATCGTATAGCAGATCCAGCGAGCAGTACGTC. This sequence encodes CASSSYSRSSEQYV.

The chain uses TRBV28 and TRBJ2-4; 10 nucleotides align to TRBD2. This CDR3 is 17 amino acids long. The ends lost 1 base at V and 3 bases at J; junction bases unmatched: 6. Germline V gene lookup returns CDR1 MDHEN and CDR2 SYDVKM. The CDR3 spells CASSLSVAGGNKNIQYF. The CDR3 nucleotides read TGTGCCAGCAGTTTATCGGTAGCGGGAGGTAACAAAAACATTCAGTACTTC.

This chain joins TRBV3-1 and TRBJ2-1; D not certain. Trimming shortened V by 1 base and J by 8 bases, and 15 bases separated the two germline ends. Germline CDR1 and CDR2: LGHDT and YNNKEL (reference sequence). This CDR3 region has 15 residues. The CDR3 here is CASSQGPSPRDEQFF. Written as DNA, the CDR3 is TGTGCCAGCAGCCAAGGGCCAAGCCCCCGAGATGAGCAGTTCTTC.

This sequence joins TRBV20-1 and TRBJ2-5; a possible D gene is TRBD2 (6 bases). V lost 3 bases and J lost 6, with 17 bases in between. In germline, CDR1 is DFQATT, CDR2 SNEGSKA (reference sequence). This CDR3 has 14 amino acids. This chain's CDR3 is CSARVFAEGKTQYF. The CDR3 DNA sequence: TGCAGTGCTAGGGTCTTCGCGGAGGGAAAGACCCAGTACTTC.

The gene calls are TRBV7-2 and TRBJ2-1; D may be TRBD1 or TRBD2 (6 bases each). CDR1 and CDR2 (germline): SGHTA, FQGNSA. This CDR3 contains 11 residues. Trimming stripped 6 bases from V and 14 bases from J, with 14 bases between. The CDR3 here is CASRREGGEFF. The CDR3 nucleotides are TGTGCCAGCAGAAGAGAGGGGGGTGAGTTCTTC.

At least ten counts were recorded for this clonotype. The V gene is TRBV10-2, the J gene TRBJ2-1; D is uncertain. The CDR3 spans 15 residues. The germline V gene encodes CDR1 WSHSY and CDR2 SAAADI. Trimming removed 0 bases from V and 2 bases from J, with 8 bases in between. The CDR3, as DNA: TGCGCCAGCAGTGAGTCGTCCCAACCCTACAATGAGCAGTTCTTC. It specifies CASSESSQPYNEQFF.

The V and J genes are TRBV6-4 and TRBJ2-1, with 7 bases aligning to TRBD2. In germline, CDR1 is MRHNA, CDR2 SNTAGT. The CDR3 extends over 16 amino acids. Germline trimming cut 0 bases from V and 4 bases from J; bases unmatched to any gene: 6. The CDR3 nucleotides read TGTGCCAGCAGTGACTCGCCGGAAGCGGGGTACAATGAGCAGTTCTTC. This translates into CASSDSPEAGYNEQFF.

This clonotype was detected ten times or more. The V and J genes are TRBV20-1 and TRBJ1-5, with unresolved D. Between the trimmed V and J ends, which lost 1 base and 6 bases, there was a span of 10 bases. The CDR3 is 13 residues long. The germline V gene has CDR1 DFQATT and CDR2 SNEGSKA (reference sequence). This CDR3 reads CSARVAVAQPQHF. The CDR3 DNA reads as TGCAGTGCTAGAGTTGCAGTAGCTCAGCCCCAGCATTTT.

In its sample, this clonotype was seen a few times. The rearrangement links TRBV5-1 to TRBJ1-1, with 7 bases fitting TRBD1. Losses at the gene ends were 4 bases for V and 1 base for J; bases not matched to a gene: 4. Germline CDR1 and CDR2: SGHRS and YFSETQ. The CDR3 extends over 14 amino acids. CDR3 sequence (DNA): TGCGCCAGCAGCGCGACAGGGAAGAACACTGAAGCTTTCTTT. It translates to CASSATGKNTEAFF.

This clonotype has just a few counts. The rearrangement uses TRBV2 and TRBJ2-1, with 7 bases matching TRBD2. This CDR3 region has 15 residues. Germline CDR1 reads SNHLY; CDR2 reads FYNNEI. With 2 bases clipped from V and 2 bases from J, the junction kept 3 bases outside the gene matches. CDR3 DNA: TGTGCCAGCAGTGAAATGGGGGGGGCCTACAATGAGCAGTTCTTC. Its translation is CASSEMGGAYNEQFF. Full variable domain (outside the CDR3, taken from reference TRBV2 and TRBJ2-1): EPEVTQTPSHQVTQMGQEVILRCVPISNHLYFYWYRQILGQKVEFLVSFYNNEISEKSEIFDDQFSVERPDGSNFTLKIRSTKLEDSAMYFCASSEMGGAYNEQFFGPGTRLTVL.

This clonotype was counted between two and nine times. The V and J genes are TRBV12-3 or TRBV12-4 and TRBJ1-2; 7 bases match TRBD1. This CDR3 region has 13 residues. Losses at the gene ends were 6 bases for V and 7 bases for J; bases not matched to a gene: 8. CDR3 bases: TGTGCCAGCAGCCTAATGACAGGGTCTGGCTACACCTTC. It specifies CASSLMTGSGYTF.

This clonotype was detected only a few times. V gene TRBV6-6 combines with J gene TRBJ2-1, with D uncertain. Germline V gene sequence: CDR1 MNHNY, CDR2 SVGAGI (reference sequence). V gave up 10 bases and J gave up 7 bases, with 8 bases separating them. The CDR3 sequence is 10 residues long. The CDR3 here is CATKGNEQFF. As DNA, the CDR3 is TGTGCCACCAAAGGGAATGAGCAGTTCTTC.

This clonotype was recorded many times. V gene TRBV29-1 combines with J gene TRBJ1-1, with 11 bases fitting TRBD1. The V segment lost 2 bases and the J segment 5 bases; nucleotides outside the gene matches: 1. The CDR3 spans 13 residues. From germline, CDR1 is SQVTM and CDR2 ANQGSEA. CDR3 nucleotide sequence: TGCAGCGTTGAAAGGGACAGGGGGACTGAAGCTTTCTTT. Its protein is CSVERDRGTEAFF.

This clonotype was counted at least ten times. The chain has TRBV20-1 and TRBJ2-5; no reliable D call. Trimming took off 2 bases at V and 7 bases at J, with 8 bases between the two ends. Germline lookup yields CDR1 DFQATT and CDR2 SNEGSKA (reference sequence). The CDR3 totals 11 residues. In DNA, the CDR3 is TGCAGTGCTAGACTAACGGGGACCCAGTACTTC. It specifies CSARLTGTQYF.

The rearrangement links TRBV5-1 to TRBJ1-5, with 8 bases lining up with TRBD1. The CDR3 sequence is 15 residues long. Losses at the gene ends were 4 bases for V and 6 bases for J; bases not matched to a gene: 9. CDR1 and CDR2 (germline): SGHRS, YFSETQ. The CDR3 bases are TGCGCCAGCAGCCAGACAGGGGACTATTCTCAGCCCCAGCATTTT. The encoded protein is CASSQTGDYSQPQHF.

The rearrangement uses TRBV15 and TRBJ2-1; 9 bases fit TRBD1. CDR3 length: 15 amino acids. Germline assignment: CDR1 LNHNV and CDR2 YYDKDF (reference sequence). Trimming took 3 bases from V and 4 from J; bases not matched to a gene: 4. CDR3: CATSSGTGKYNEQFF. CDR3 nucleotide sequence: TGTGCCACCAGCAGTGGGACAGGGAAATACAATGAGCAGTTCTTC. The full variable domain, rest sourced from reference TRBV15 and TRBJ2-1, is DAMVIQNPRYQVTQFGKPVTLSCSQTLNHNVMYWYQQKSSQAPKLLFHYYDKDFNNEADTPDNFQSRRPNTSFCFLDIRSPGLGDTAMYLCATSSGTGKYNEQFFGPGTRLTVL.

This clonotype was detected ten times or more. The chain employs TRBV20-1 and TRBJ2-3; D may correspond to TRBD1 or TRBD2 (6 bases each). The CDR3 runs to 11 residues. Germline CDR1 and CDR2: DFQATT and SNEGSKA (reference sequence). Trimming removed 6 bases from V and 9 bases from J, with 13 bases in between. The CDR3 coding sequence is TGCAGTGCCCCAGAGGGGGGAACGCAGTATTTT. It translates to CSAPEGGTQYF.